A single sample gave rise to the 19 T cell receptor beta chains below, sequenced in a study of identical twins. TCRdb reprocessed the 5' RACE reads with MiXCR, giving one entry per CDR3 protein. The sample has roughly 720,000 distinct CDR3 sequences, 18% seen once. This same sample was also part of a study on T cells expressing NK-cell markers.

The sample consisted of PBMCs. These receptors originate from a woman between 18 and 29 years old in good health.

This clonotype has only a few counts. The chain combines TRBV7-2 with TRBJ2-5; TRBD2 aligns across 9 bases. The CDR3 loop spans 15 amino acids. Germline V CDR1 and CDR2: SGHTA, FQGNSA. V lost 3 bases to trimming and J lost 5 bases; unmatched junction nucleotides: 7. The CDR3 region is CASSFSGSWWETQYF. CDR3 nucleotides: TGTGCCAGCAGCTTTAGCGGGAGTTGGTGGGAGACCCAGTACTTC.

This chain links TRBV20-1 with TRBJ2-3; D perhaps matches TRBD2 (5 bases). This CDR3 is built from 16 residues. Trimming stripped 3 bases from V and 0 bases from J, with 16 bases between. Germline CDR1 is DFQATT and CDR2 is SNEGSKA (reference sequence). The CDR3 protein is CSARGSRTPSTDTQYF. CDR3 bases: TGCAGTGCTAGGGGGAGCCGGACGCCCAGCACAGATACGCAGTATTTT.

Only a few counts were recorded for this clonotype. V and J are TRBV20-1 and TRBJ2-2; no clear D gene. The CDR3 extends over 12 amino acids. Per the germline V gene, CDR1 is DFQATT and CDR2 is SNEGSKA (reference sequence). V lost 5 bases to trimming and J lost 6 bases, with 10 bases between them. CDR3 residues: CSASWEPGELFF. CDR3 nucleotide sequence: TGCAGTGCTTCCTGGGAACCCGGGGAGCTGTTTTTT.

The chain carries TRBV7-9 and TRBJ2-5; perhaps D is TRBD1 or TRBD2 (5 bases each). V was cut by 5 bases and J by 5 bases, with 12 bases left in between. The CDR3 totals 13 residues. CDR1 is SEHNR and CDR2 is FQNEAQ in the germline V gene (reference sequence). The CDR3 nucleotides read TGTGCCAGCAGCACACCCTGGGGGGAGACCCAGTACTTC. Its protein product is CASSTPWGETQYF.

In this sample, this clonotype turned up a few times. This rearrangement joins TRBV12-3 or TRBV12-4 to TRBJ2-7; D is possibly TRBD2 (6 bases). The V end was cut by 5 bases, the J end by 2 bases, with 13 bases between. This CDR3 is built from 14 residues. In nucleotides, the CDR3 is TGTGCCAGCAGTCCCCGGGAGTTAACCTACGAGCAGTACTTC. It translates to CASSPRELTYEQYF.

This clonotype was detected only a few times. CDR3 loop: CASRETGNSGNTIYF. The CDR3 nucleotides are TGTGCCAGCAGAGAGACAGGAAACTCTGGAAACACCATATATTTT. The genes are TRBV6-1 and TRBJ1-3; D is possibly TRBD1 (6 bases). The ends were cut back, 6 bases at V and 0 bases at J, with 12 bases in the middle. This CDR3 has 15 residues. Germline CDR1 reads MNHNS; CDR2 reads SASEGT.

The rearrangement uses TRBV7-6 and TRBJ1-2; a weak D match, TRBD1 (5 bases). This CDR3 is 14 amino acids long. V was clipped by 5 bases and J by 5 bases, with 15 bases between them. Germline CDR1 reads SGHVS; CDR2 reads FNYEAQ. The CDR3 bases are TGTGCCAGCAGCCCGACGGGGCTGTTATATGGCTACACCTTC. Its protein is CASSPTGLLYGYTF. The variable domain in full, completed from reference TRBV7-6 and TRBJ1-2, reads GAGVSQSPRYKVTKRGQDVALRCDPISGHVSLYWYRQALGQGPEFLTYFNYEAQQDKSGLPNDRFSAERPEGSISTLTIQRTEQRDSAMYRCASSPTGLLYGYTFGSGTRLTVV.

This clonotype was detected a few times. The chain couples TRBV2 to TRBJ2-5, with D perhaps TRBD2 (5 bases). With 5 bases removed from V and 5 bases from J, the gap between germline ends came to 9 bases. This CDR3 has 12 amino acids. Germline values: CDR1 SNHLY, CDR2 FYNNEI. The CDR3 here is CASSRTDETQYF. CDR3 nucleotide sequence: TGTGCCAGCAGTCGGACTGATGAGACCCAGTACTTC.

This clonotype was seen more than once but under ten times. The chain couples TRBV5-1 to TRBJ2-5; 7 nucleotides align to TRBD1. This CDR3 contains 14 residues. With V trimmed by 7 bases and J by 3 bases, 9 bases remained unmatched. CDR1 is SGHRS and CDR2 is YFSETQ in the germline V gene. The CDR3 loop is CASQTGTAEETQYF. The CDR3 DNA is TGCGCCAGCCAAACCGGGACAGCAGAAGAGACCCAGTACTTC.

The chain couples TRBV5-5 to TRBJ2-1, with D perhaps TRBD1 or TRBD2 (6 bases each). Germline CDR1 SGHKS, CDR2 YYEKEE (reference sequence). V lost 0 bases and J 6 bases, leaving 16 bases between the germline ends. The CDR3 runs 16 residues. CDR3 sequence reads: CASSLGGAQGFNEQFF. The CDR3, as DNA: TGTGCCAGCAGCTTGGGGGGGGCGCAGGGTTTCAATGAGCAGTTCTTC.

This clonotype was observed a handful of times. V gene TRBV6-2 or TRBV6-3 combines with J gene TRBJ2-1; TRBD2 matches 12 bases. Germline lookup yields CDR1 MNHEY and CDR2 SVGEGT. With V trimmed by 6 bases and J by 8 bases, 14 bases remained unmatched. The CDR3 extends over 17 amino acids. In nucleotides, the CDR3 is TGTGCCAGCAGCTACAGACTAGCGGGAGACCTAGATCATGAGCAGTTCTTC. It specifies CASSYRLAGDLDHEQFF.

The chain carries TRBV18 and TRBJ1-4; the D is unclear. The germline gives CDR1 KGHSH, CDR2 LQKENI. Trimming left V 8 bases short and J 3 bases short, with 7 bases between. The CDR3 covers 12 residues. The CDR3 region is CASQRPNEKLFF. The CDR3, as DNA: TGTGCCAGCCAACGGCCTAATGAAAAACTGTTTTTT.

This chain joins TRBV5-1 and TRBJ2-7; maybe TRBD1 (6 bases). Trimming stripped 0 bases from V and 1 base from J, with 11 bases between. Germline V lookup: CDR1 SGHRS, CDR2 YFSETQ. The CDR3 covers 15 residues. The CDR3 nucleotides read TGCGCCAGCAGCTTGGGTAGGACAGCTTCCTACGAGCAGTACTTC. It specifies CASSLGRTASYEQYF. Full variable domain (remainder filled in from reference TRBV5-1 and TRBJ2-7): KAGVTQTPRYLIKTRGQQVTLSCSPISGHRSVSWYQQTPGQGLQFLFEYFSETQRNKGNFPGRFSGRQFSNSRSEMNVSTLELGDSALYLCASSLGRTASYEQYFGPGTRLTVT.

This chain uses TRBV29-1 with TRBJ1-2; D gene ambiguous. Germline loops: CDR1 SQVTM, CDR2 ANQGSEA. V gave up 3 bases and J gave up 4 bases, with 9 bases separating them. This CDR3 is built from 12 residues. The CDR3 protein is CSVDSDFYGYTF. The CDR3 DNA reads TGCAGCGTTGATTCCGACTTCTATGGCTACACCTTC.

There are a few counts of this clonotype. The genes are TRBV6-1 and TRBJ2-1; tentatively, D is TRBD1 or TRBD2 (5 bases each). The CDR3 runs 16 residues. Germline values: CDR1 MNHNS, CDR2 SASEGT. The V end was cut by 5 bases, the J end by 4 bases, with 18 bases between. DNA for the CDR3: TGTGCCAGCAGTCCAGTCGGGGACGCCCTTTACAATGAGCAGTTCTTC. This encodes CASSPVGDALYNEQFF.

This clonotype came up a few times. This rearrangement joins TRBV11-3 to TRBJ2-2; TRBD2 matches at 10 bases. V lost 4 bases and J lost 1; bases outside the gene matches: 3. CDR1 and CDR2 from the germline V gene are SGHNT and YENEEA. CDR3 size: 16 residues. In nucleotides, the CDR3 is TGTGCCAGCAGCTCAGCGGGAGGGAGGAACACCGGGGAGCTGTTTTTT. Translation gives CASSSAGGRNTGELFF. The variable domain in full, completed from reference TRBV11-3 and TRBJ2-2, reads EAGVVQSPRYKIIEKKQPVAFWCNPISGHNTLYWYLQNLGQGPELLIRYENEEAVDDSQLPKDRFSAERLKGVDSTLKIQPAELGDSAVYLCASSSAGGRNTGELFFGEGSRLTVL.

This clonotype came up a few times. The rearrangement uses TRBV9 and TRBJ2-1, with 10 bases matching TRBD2. This CDR3 has 15 amino acids. CDR1 is SGDLS and CDR2 is YYNGEE in the germline V gene. The junction had 9 bases not matched to a gene; V was cut back by 4 bases and J by 8 bases. CDR3 sequence (DNA): TGTGCCAGCAGCCTCAGAGCGGGAGGGCCCCATGAGCAGTTCTTC. This encodes CASSLRAGGPHEQFF.

The V gene is TRBV28, the J gene TRBJ2-1; TRBD1 agrees at 8 bases. The V and J ends lost 2 bases and 8 bases, in that order; junction bases with no gene match: 14. Per the germline V gene, CDR1 is MDHEN and CDR2 is SYDVKM. The CDR3 consists of 17 residues. CDR3 protein: CASSLTPRQGMRDEQFF. CDR3 DNA sequence: TGTGCCAGCAGTTTAACCCCTCGACAGGGGATGAGGGATGAGCAGTTCTTC.

This clonotype appeared a few times. The chain employs TRBV7-2 and TRBJ2-5; D may be TRBD1 (6 bases). Between the trimmed V and J ends, which lost 0 bases and 6 bases, there was a span of 17 bases. Germline V gives CDR1 SGHTA, CDR2 FQGNSA. CDR3 length: 16 residues. The CDR3 loop is CASSLALTGIRKTQYF. CDR3 nucleotides: TGTGCCAGCAGCTTAGCCCTTACAGGGATCAGGAAGACCCAGTACTTC. Variable domain in full (rest from reference TRBV7-2 and TRBJ2-5): GAGVSQSPSNKVTEKGKDVELRCDPISGHTALYWYRQSLGQGLEFLIYFQGNSAPDKSGLPSDRFSAERTGGSVSTLTIQRTQQEDSAVYLCASSLALTGIRKTQYFGPGTRLLVL.